This note documents a single T cell receptor (beta chain) sequence. The authors prepared the TCRbeta library with unique molecular identifiers. TCRdb re-analysed the PCR reads in MiXCR, keeping a single row per CDR3 protein. The data hold about 610,000 distinct CDR3 sequences, with 10% observed a single time. The sample is drawn from a study of T-cell reconstitution after alpha-beta-depleted transplantation in children. The germline V and J ends were trimmed by 3 bases and 9 bases, with 9 bases remaining between them. This CDR3 is built from 12 residues. This sequence originates from a human donor who donated a stem cell graft to a child with acute myeloid leukemia. This specimen consisted of PBMCs from the stem cell graft donor, obtained from the stem cell graft. The chain links TRBV12-3 or TRBV12-4 to TRBJ2-1; the D is unclear. This CDR3 reads CASSLELGEQFF. DNA for the CDR3: TGTGCCAGCAGTTTGGAACTGGGTGAGCAGTTCTTC.